This TCR beta chain derives from a study of Graves' ophthalmopathy and Graves' hyperthyroidism. This clonotype showed up many times. No antigen is known for it. Study results and caveats: Thyroid clonotypes that were expanded above 0.001 frequency mostly also appeared in blood.

Investigators amplified TCR beta CDR3 regions from RNA transcripts. HTBI-primed first-round RT-PCR preceded second-round multiplex PCR. TCRdb reanalysed the multiplex PCR reads using MiXCR and keeps one entry per CDR3 protein. The sample comprises over 500,000 distinct CDR3 sequences, 22% of which are singletons, and roughly 7.4% rests with the top ten. The CDR3 is made up of 14 amino acids. V was pared by 5 bases and J by 0 bases, with 6 bases of the junction left unmatched. CDR1 and CDR2 (germline): DFQATT, SNEGSKA (reference sequence). The chain links TRBV20-1 to TRBJ2-7; 8 positions match TRBD1. This receptor was identified in a woman between 18 and 29 years old with stable Graves' hyperthyroidism. Some clones in this sample may be carry-over from other donors' samples. The sample was peripheral blood. The chain's CDR3 is CSAPGQGSSYEQYF. In DNA, the CDR3 is TGCAGTGCTCCCGGACAGGGTAGCTCCTACGAGCAGTACTTC.